This TCR beta chain was obtained from a study of blood T cell repertoires in COVID-19. About the study: The United States, Italy and Spain were the sources of the acute and convalescent COVID-19 samples. The cDNA or gDNA used as material had been derived from T cells, B-cell-depleted T cells, or PBMCs.

As originally analysed: By means of reference gene primer amplification, nucleated cell counts were estimated. Some clones are missing from TCRdb's copy, which holds only in-frame ones; the method was immunoSEQ multiplex PCR. V and J calls and clone size are those listed in that table; D and trimming were worked out from the DNA. The table lists some 230,000 clones, around 82% of them singletons, with approximately 2.5% in the top ten. There are 13 residues in the CDR3. The V end lost 4 bases, the J end lost 5 bases, and 8 bases lay between the germline ends. CDR1 and CDR2 (germline): LGHDT, YNNKEL (reference sequence). In this sample, this clone turned up a few times.

The chain employs TRBV3-1 (or the pseudogene TRBV3-2) and TRBJ1-4, with D uncertain. This TCR derives from a woman aged 60-75 years with acute or convalescent COVID-19. Sequencing was done on a sample of peripheral blood. CDR3 region: CASSRSGNEKLFF. The CDR3 DNA reads as TGTGCCAGCAGCCGATCGGGAAATGAAAAACTGTTTTTT.